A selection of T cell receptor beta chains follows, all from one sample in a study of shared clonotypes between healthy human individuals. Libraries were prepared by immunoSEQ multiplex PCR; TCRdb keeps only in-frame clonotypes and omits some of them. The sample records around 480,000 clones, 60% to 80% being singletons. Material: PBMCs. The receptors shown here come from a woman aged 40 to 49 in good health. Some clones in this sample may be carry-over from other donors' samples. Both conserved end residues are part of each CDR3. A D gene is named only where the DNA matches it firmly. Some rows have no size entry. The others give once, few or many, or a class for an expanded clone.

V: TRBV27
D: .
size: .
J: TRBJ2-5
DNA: TGTGCCAGCAGTTTGAGGGACGGGACGGAAACCCAGTACTTC
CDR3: CASSLRDGTETQYF

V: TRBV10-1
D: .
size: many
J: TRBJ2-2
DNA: TGCGCCAGCAGCGCAGGGTCACCGGGGGGGGAGCTGTTTTTT
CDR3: CASSAGSPGGELFF

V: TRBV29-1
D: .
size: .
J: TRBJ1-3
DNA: TGCAGCGTCCAAGGGATCTCTGGAAACACCATATATTTT
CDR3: CSVQGISGNTIYF

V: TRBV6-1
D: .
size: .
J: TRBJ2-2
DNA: TGTGCCAGCAGTGATATTCGGGAGCTGTTTTTT
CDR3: CASSDIRELFF

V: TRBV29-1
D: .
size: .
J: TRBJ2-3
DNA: TGCAGCGTTGACGGGCCAGGGTCCAGGGCTACGCAGTATTTT
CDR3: CSVDGPGSRATQYF

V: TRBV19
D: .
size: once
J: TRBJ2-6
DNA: TGTGCCAGTAGTCCCCGGGAGAACACTGGGGCCAACGTCCTGACTTTC
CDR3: CASSPRENTGANVLTF

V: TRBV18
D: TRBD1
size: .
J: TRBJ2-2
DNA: TGTGCCAGCTCACCACGGACAGGGGGCCGCACCGGGGAGCTGTTTTTT
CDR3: CASSPRTGGRTGELFF

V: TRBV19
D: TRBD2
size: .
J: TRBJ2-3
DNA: TGTGCCAGTTCCGGGACTAGAGTGAGCGGCACAGATACGCAGTATTTT
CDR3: CASSGTRVSGTDTQYF

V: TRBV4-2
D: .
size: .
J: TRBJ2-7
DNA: TGTGCCAGCAGCCAACTCCCCGGGGGATCCGACGAGCAGTACTTC
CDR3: CASSQLPGGSDEQYF

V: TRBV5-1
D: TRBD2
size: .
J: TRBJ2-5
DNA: TGCGCCAGCAGCTATGGGACTACATACCAAGAGACCCAGTACTTC
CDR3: CASSYGTTYQETQYF

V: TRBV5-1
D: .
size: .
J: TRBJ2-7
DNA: TGCGCCAGCAGCTTCGGGAACCGGGACGGAACAGAATTC
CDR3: CASSFGNRDGTEF

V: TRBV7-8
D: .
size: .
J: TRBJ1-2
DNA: TGTGCCAGCAGCTTAGCGGGTAGGCCAACATATGGCTACACCTTC
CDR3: CASSLAGRPTYGYTF